The rows below give T cell receptor beta chains drawn from one sample of a study of CD8+CD57+ T cells in acquired aplastic anemia. In TCRdb, the reads were re-called with MiXCR into one record per CDR3 protein. This table has some 120,000 distinct CDR3 sequences, 55% to 60% appearing once. Specimen: sorted CD4+, CD8+, or CD8+CD57+ T cells (not recorded which) from PBMCs. Receptor source: a human donor with aplastic anemia. Both conserved end residues are part of each CDR3. The D gene is left open where the match is weak. The listing skips clone size in some rows; elsewhere it reads once, few, many or a size class.

clone size: many; D gene: NA; V gene: TRBV20-1; J gene: TRBJ2-7; CDR3 DNA: TGCAGTGCTAGAGGGGGCCGTACCGGGCTCCCTTACGAGCAGTACTTC; CDR3 protein: CSARGGRTGLPYEQYF
clone size: NA; D gene: TRBD1; V gene: TRBV29-1; J gene: TRBJ2-7; CDR3 DNA: TGCAGCGCCTCGTCCGGGACAGCCTACGAGCAGTACTTC; CDR3 protein: CSASSGTAYEQYF
clone size: few; D gene: TRBD1; V gene: TRBV20-1; J gene: TRBJ2-5; CDR3 DNA: TGCAGTGCCCGGACAGGGGGCTCCGAGACTCAGTACTTC; CDR3 protein: CSARTGGSETQYF
clone size: few; D gene: NA; V gene: TRBV11-3; J gene: TRBJ2-7; CDR3 DNA: TGTGCCAGCAGCTTACGCAGCTCCTACGAGCAGTACTTC; CDR3 protein: CASSLRSSYEQYF
clone size: many; D gene: NA; V gene: TRBV7-9; J gene: TRBJ1-3; CDR3 DNA: TGTGCCAGCAGCCAGCCAGCTGGAAACACCATATATTTT; CDR3 protein: CASSQPAGNTIYF
clone size: NA; D gene: NA; V gene: TRBV19; J gene: TRBJ1-5; CDR3 DNA: TGTGCCAGTAGTCGACAGGATAGCAATCAGCCCCAGCATTTT; CDR3 protein: CASSRQDSNQPQHF
clone size: NA; D gene: NA; V gene: TRBV2; J gene: TRBJ1-2; CDR3 DNA: TGTGCCAGCAGTACGTCTGGACAGCGAGGTTCCTATGGCTACACCTTC; CDR3 protein: CASSTSGQRGSYGYTF
clone size: few; D gene: NA; V gene: TRBV2; J gene: TRBJ2-2; CDR3 DNA: TGTGCCAGCAGTGAAATAGTCACCGGGGAGCTGTTTTTT; CDR3 protein: CASSEIVTGELFF
clone size: few; D gene: NA; V gene: TRBV24-1; J gene: TRBJ2-3; CDR3 DNA: TGTGCCACCAGTGAGACAGCGGGCAGCACAGATACGCAGTATTTT; CDR3 protein: CATSETAGSTDTQYF
clone size: NA; D gene: TRBD2; V gene: TRBV20-1; J gene: TRBJ2-7; CDR3 DNA: TGCAGTTCCGCCCCCCTCGATAGCGGGAGCGGCGAGCAGTACTTC; CDR3 protein: CSSAPLDSGSGEQYF
clone size: many; D gene: NA; V gene: TRBV20-1; J gene: TRBJ2-1; CDR3 DNA: TGCAGTGCTGTCCCGTGGGATGAGCAGTTCTTC; CDR3 protein: CSAVPWDEQFF
clone size: NA; D gene: NA; V gene: TRBV7-9; J gene: TRBJ2-1; CDR3 DNA: TGTGCCAGTAGGGGCCCCTACAATGAGCAGTTCTTC; CDR3 protein: CASRGPYNEQFF
clone size: many; D gene: NA; V gene: TRBV6-4; J gene: TRBJ1-2; CDR3 DNA: TGTGCCAGCAGTGTCGGATTTGGAGCTAACTATGGCTACACCTTC; CDR3 protein: CASSVGFGANYGYTF
clone size: many; D gene: TRBD1; V gene: TRBV20-1; J gene: TRBJ2-7; CDR3 DNA: TGCAGTGCTAGAGACTACAGGGGTCGCGACTACGAGCAGTACTTC; CDR3 protein: CSARDYRGRDYEQYF
clone size: few; D gene: NA; V gene: TRBV7-6; J gene: TRBJ2-7; CDR3 DNA: TGTGCCAGCAGCTTAGGCCCCTCGTCAGCTCGCTACGAGCAGTACTTC; CDR3 protein: CASSLGPSSARYEQYF
clone size: NA; D gene: TRBD2; V gene: TRBV24-1; J gene: TRBJ2-3; CDR3 DNA: TGTGCCACCAGTGATTTCGCGGGAGGGAAAACAGATACGCAGTATTTT; CDR3 protein: CATSDFAGGKTDTQYF
clone size: once; D gene: NA; V gene: TRBV19; J gene: TRBJ2-3; CDR3 DNA: TGTGCCGGTAGTATCGGGGCGTTCACAGATACGCAGTATTTT; CDR3 protein: CAGSIGAFTDTQYF
clone size: NA; D gene: NA; V gene: TRBV7-7; J gene: TRBJ1-1; CDR3 DNA: TGTGCCAGCAGCTTTTCACTGAACACTGAAGCTTTCTTT; CDR3 protein: CASSFSLNTEAFF
clone size: NA; D gene: TRBD2; V gene: TRBV24-1; J gene: TRBJ2-5; CDR3 DNA: TGTGCCACCAGTGCGGCTAGCGGCCAAGAGACCCAGTACTTC; CDR3 protein: CATSAASGQETQYF
clone size: NA; D gene: NA; V gene: TRBV7-6; J gene: TRBJ2-7; CDR3 DNA: TGTGCCAGCAGCTCCTTCCGGCAGTCCTACGAGCAGTACTTC; CDR3 protein: CASSSFRQSYEQYF
clone size: many; D gene: TRBD2; V gene: TRBV6-1; J gene: TRBJ2-5; CDR3 DNA: TGTGCCAGCAGACCCACGATCAGCGGGGGAGAGACCCAGTACTTC; CDR3 protein: CASRPTISGGETQYF
clone size: few; D gene: NA; V gene: TRBV10-3; J gene: TRBJ1-3; CDR3 DNA: TGTGCCATCTCTTGGAGTTCTGGAAACACCATATATTTT; CDR3 protein: CAISWSSGNTIYF
clone size: NA; D gene: NA; V gene: TRBV19; J gene: TRBJ1-1; CDR3 DNA: TGTGCCAGTAGTCCGGGATTGAACACTGAAGCTTTCTTT; CDR3 protein: CASSPGLNTEAFF
clone size: few; D gene: TRBD1; V gene: TRBV10-1; J gene: TRBJ2-3; CDR3 DNA: TGCGCCAGCAGTCCCGGGACAGGGGGTTTGTATTTT; CDR3 protein: CASSPGTGGLYF
clone size: many; D gene: TRBD1; V gene: TRBV11-1; J gene: TRBJ1-3; CDR3 DNA: TGTGCCAGCAGCTCCTCTACTCCGGGACAGGGTACAAACACCATATATTTT; CDR3 protein: CASSSSTPGQGTNTIYF
clone size: NA; D gene: TRBD1; V gene: TRBV27; J gene: TRBJ1-1; CDR3 DNA: TGTGCCAGCAGTTTAACTAGGACAGGAAAGTACACTGAAGCTTTCTTT; CDR3 protein: CASSLTRTGKYTEAFF
clone size: NA; D gene: NA; V gene: TRBV2; J gene: TRBJ1-3; CDR3 DNA: TGTGCCAGCAGCCTAAATTACCGGCCTTCCTCTGGAAACACCATATATTTT; CDR3 protein: CASSLNYRPSSGNTIYF
clone size: once; D gene: NA; V gene: TRBV10-2; J gene: TRBJ1-1; CDR3 DNA: TGCGCCAGCAGTGACCCAGGGGCGGGGATGAACACTGAAGCTTTCTTT; CDR3 protein: CASSDPGAGMNTEAFF
clone size: NA; D gene: NA; V gene: TRBV7-3; J gene: TRBJ2-2; CDR3 DNA: TGTGCCAGCAGCGCCGGACCCGGGGAGCTGTTTTTT; CDR3 protein: CASSAGPGELFF
clone size: NA; D gene: TRBD1; V gene: TRBV29-1; J gene: TRBJ1-6; CDR3 DNA: TGCAGCGTTTCTGGACAGGGGCGGAATTCACCCCTCCACTTT; CDR3 protein: CSVSGQGRNSPLHF
clone size: NA; D gene: NA; V gene: TRBV11-1; J gene: TRBJ2-1; CDR3 DNA: TGTGCCAGCAGCTTAGGGGCAGGGAAATACAATGAGCAGTTCTTC; CDR3 protein: CASSLGAGKYNEQFF
clone size: NA; D gene: TRBD2; V gene: TRBV20-1; J gene: TRBJ2-3; CDR3 DNA: TGCAGTGCTAGAGGCCTAGCGGGAGGGTTAGATACGCAGTATTTT; CDR3 protein: CSARGLAGGLDTQYF
clone size: once; D gene: TRBD1; V gene: TRBV13; J gene: TRBJ2-3; CDR3 DNA: TGTGCCAGCAGCTCCCGGGACAGGGGGGCAGATACGCAGTATTTT; CDR3 protein: CASSSRDRGADTQYF
clone size: NA; D gene: NA; V gene: TRBV24-1; J gene: TRBJ2-3; CDR3 DNA: TGTGCCACCAGTGGAGACGGATCCACAGATACGCAGTATTTT; CDR3 protein: CATSGDGSTDTQYF
clone size: few; D gene: TRBD1; V gene: TRBV30; J gene: TRBJ2-7; CDR3 DNA: TGTGCCTGGAGTGTATATGGCAGGGGGCCCTACGAGCAGTACTTC; CDR3 protein: CAWSVYGRGPYEQYF
clone size: NA; D gene: NA; V gene: TRBV9; J gene: TRBJ1-6; CDR3 DNA: TGTGCCAGCAGCGTCGGAATTCATTCACCCCTCCACTTT; CDR3 protein: CASSVGIHSPLHF
clone size: NA; D gene: NA; V gene: TRBV20-1; J gene: TRBJ2-3; CDR3 DNA: TGCAGTGCTAGCGACTACGACTTAACAGATACGCAGTATTTT; CDR3 protein: CSASDYDLTDTQYF
clone size: NA; D gene: NA; V gene: TRBV9; J gene: TRBJ1-6; CDR3 DNA: TGTGCCAGCAGCGTAACAGACAGCTCCTATAATTCACCCCTCCACTTT; CDR3 protein: CASSVTDSSYNSPLHF
clone size: many; D gene: TRBD1; V gene: TRBV24-1; J gene: TRBJ2-3; CDR3 DNA: TGTGCCACCAGTGCCGGGACAGGGGGTCCAGATACGCAGTATTTT; CDR3 protein: CATSAGTGGPDTQYF
clone size: few; D gene: NA; V gene: TRBV5-1; J gene: TRBJ2-3; CDR3 DNA: TGCGCCAGCAGCGGTACTCTCGATACGCAGTATTTT; CDR3 protein: CASSGTLDTQYF
clone size: NA; D gene: TRBD1; V gene: TRBV29-1; J gene: TRBJ2-5; CDR3 DNA: TGCAGCGTTGACCCGGGGACAGGGGTGGAGGAGACCCAGTACTTC; CDR3 protein: CSVDPGTGVEETQYF
clone size: many; D gene: NA; V gene: TRBV7-9; J gene: TRBJ1-1; CDR3 DNA: TGTGCCAGCAGCTTAGCGGGCCTACGATCTGAAGCTTTCTTT; CDR3 protein: CASSLAGLRSEAFF
clone size: NA; D gene: TRBD2; V gene: TRBV25-1; J gene: TRBJ2-7; CDR3 DNA: TGTGCCAGCAGTTACTCCGAAACTAGCGGGGGGCCTGACTCCTACGAGCAGTACTTC; CDR3 protein: CASSYSETSGGPDSYEQYF
clone size: few; D gene: TRBD1; V gene: TRBV27; J gene: TRBJ1-2; CDR3 DNA: TGTGCCAGCAGTTACTCCCTAAGGGGGCGCTACACCTTC; CDR3 protein: CASSYSLRGRYTF
clone size: many; D gene: NA; V gene: TRBV5-4; J gene: TRBJ2-7; CDR3 DNA: TGTGCCAGCAGCTTCGGACAGACCTACGAGCAGTACTTC; CDR3 protein: CASSFGQTYEQYF
clone size: NA; D gene: TRBD1; V gene: TRBV12-3/TRBV12-4; J gene: TRBJ1-6; CDR3 DNA: TGTGCCAGCCTGGGACAGTATAATTCACCCCTCCACTTT; CDR3 protein: CASLGQYNSPLHF
clone size: NA; D gene: TRBD1; V gene: TRBV15; J gene: TRBJ2-2; CDR3 DNA: TGTGCCACCAGCAGGGACAGGCCTGGCGGGGAGCTGTTTTTT; CDR3 protein: CATSRDRPGGELFF
clone size: once; D gene: NA; V gene: TRBV19; J gene: TRBJ2-7; CDR3 DNA: TGTGCCAGTAGTATCGACAGCTCCCCCCCCTACGAGCAGTACTTC; CDR3 protein: CASSIDSSPPYEQYF
clone size: NA; D gene: NA; V gene: TRBV2; J gene: TRBJ2-2; CDR3 DNA: TGTGCCAGCAGTCGGACAGAGAACACCGGGGAGCCGTTTTTT; CDR3 protein: CASSRTENTGEPFF
clone size: many; D gene: TRBD1; V gene: TRBV6-1; J gene: TRBJ1-2; CDR3 DNA: TGTGCCAGCAGCCGACAGGGGTACTATGGCTACACCTTC; CDR3 protein: CASSRQGYYGYTF
clone size: NA; D gene: NA; V gene: TRBV24-1; J gene: TRBJ1-5; CDR3 DNA: TGTGCCACCAGTGATTTCTCGGGGCCCCAGCATTTT; CDR3 protein: CATSDFSGPQHF
clone size: NA; D gene: NA; V gene: TRBV9; J gene: TRBJ2-7; CDR3 DNA: TGTGCCAGCAGCGTAGATGAGGGTTCCTACGAGCAGTACTTC; CDR3 protein: CASSVDEGSYEQYF
clone size: NA; D gene: NA; V gene: TRBV20-1; J gene: TRBJ1-1; CDR3 DNA: TGCAGTGCTAGGACCCAGGTTGGGAACACTGAAGCTTTCTTT; CDR3 protein: CSARTQVGNTEAFF
clone size: NA; D gene: TRBD2; V gene: TRBV7-7; J gene: TRBJ2-5; CDR3 DNA: TGTGCCAGCAGCTTGGGGCGGGGGTACCAAGAGACCCAGTACTTC; CDR3 protein: CASSLGRGYQETQYF
clone size: NA; D gene: TRBD2; V gene: TRBV20-1; J gene: TRBJ2-1; CDR3 DNA: TGCAGTGCTAGCGGAGGACTAGCGGGTAACAATGAGCAGTTCTTC; CDR3 protein: CSASGGLAGNNEQFF
clone size: many; D gene: TRBD1; V gene: TRBV11-2; J gene: TRBJ1-1; CDR3 DNA: TGTGCCAGCAGCTTAGATCACAGGGGCACTGAAGCTTTCTTT; CDR3 protein: CASSLDHRGTEAFF
clone size: NA; D gene: TRBD1; V gene: TRBV2; J gene: TRBJ1-5; CDR3 DNA: TGTGCCGGCAGGGGGCAGGGAGATCAGCCCCAGCATTTT; CDR3 protein: CAGRGQGDQPQHF
clone size: NA; D gene: NA; V gene: TRBV10-3; J gene: TRBJ1-2; CDR3 DNA: TGTGCCATCAGTGAACGGGAGAACTATGGCTACACCTTC; CDR3 protein: CAISERENYGYTF
clone size: NA; D gene: TRBD1; V gene: TRBV2; J gene: TRBJ1-2; CDR3 DNA: TGTGCCAGCAGTGCGGTCAGGGGGAATGGCTACACCTTC; CDR3 protein: CASSAVRGNGYTF